This T cell receptor (beta chain) was obtained from a study of blood T cell repertoires in COVID-19. Study as a whole: PBMCs, B-cell-depleted T cells, or T cells provided the cDNA or gDNA that made up the material.

With 0 bases clipped from V and 8 bases from J, the junction kept 9 bases outside the gene matches. This CDR3 comprises 14 residues. In germline, CDR1 is SQVTM, CDR2 ANQGSEA. In the original workflow: It was from reference gene primer amplification that nucleated cell counts were estimated. Generated by immunoSEQ multiplex PCR, the TCRdb table keeps only in-frame clones and is missing some. V and J calls and clone size are as listed in that table; D and trimming were resolved from the DNA. The table shows about 290,000 clones, with more than 80% occurring only once. The clonotype comes from a woman aged 25 to 39 with active or convalescent COVID-19. The rearrangement joins TRBV29-1 to TRBJ2-7; 8 bases match TRBD1. The sequenced sample was peripheral blood. The CDR3 region is CSVEDSGTGLKQYF. The CDR3 nucleotides are TGCAGCGTTGAAGATTCCGGGACAGGACTTAAGCAGTACTTC.